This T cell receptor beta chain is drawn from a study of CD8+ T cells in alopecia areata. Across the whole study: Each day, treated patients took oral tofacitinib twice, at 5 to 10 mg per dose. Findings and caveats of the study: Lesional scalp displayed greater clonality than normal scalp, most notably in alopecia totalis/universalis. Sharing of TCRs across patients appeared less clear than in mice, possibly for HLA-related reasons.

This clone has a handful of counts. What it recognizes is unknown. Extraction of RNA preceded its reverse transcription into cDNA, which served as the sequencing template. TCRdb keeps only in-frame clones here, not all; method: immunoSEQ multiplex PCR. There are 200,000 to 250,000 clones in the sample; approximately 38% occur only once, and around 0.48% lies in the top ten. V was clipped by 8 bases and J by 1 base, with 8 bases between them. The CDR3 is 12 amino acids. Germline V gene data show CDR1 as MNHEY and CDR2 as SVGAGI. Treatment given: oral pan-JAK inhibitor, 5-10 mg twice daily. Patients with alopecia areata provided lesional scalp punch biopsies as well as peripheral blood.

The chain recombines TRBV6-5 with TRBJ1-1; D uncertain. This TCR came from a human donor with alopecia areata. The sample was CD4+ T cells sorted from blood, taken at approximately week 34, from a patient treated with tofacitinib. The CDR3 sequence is CASGHENTEAFF. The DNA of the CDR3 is TGTGCCAGCGGGCACGAGAACACTGAAGCTTTCTTT.